This passage covers 16 T cell receptor beta chains from one sample sequenced in a study of T cells in Graves' hyperthyroidism and ophthalmopathy. Amplification yielded TCR beta CDR3 regions, with RNA transcripts as the source. Researchers ran a first-round RT-PCR on the TCR CDR3 using the HTBI primer set. TCRdb passed the multiplex PCR reads through MiXCR, listing each CDR3 protein once. The table lists around 280,000 distinct CDR3 sequences, 10% to 15% of them singletons. The material sequenced was blood. The source of these receptors is a woman in her twenties or thirties with Graves' hyperthyroidism that later progressed to Graves' ophthalmopathy.

This clonotype has a count of ten or more. This chain links TRBV6-1 with TRBJ1-1, with D unclear. The CDR3 is 14 residues long. In germline, CDR1 is MNHNS, CDR2 SASEGT. V shed 5 bases and J shed 3 bases, with 13 bases lying between them. CDR3 nucleotide sequence: TGTGCCAGCAGTTTTGGTCCTAGCTACACTGAAGCTTTCTTT. Amino acids: CASSFGPSYTEAFF.

This clonotype has at least ten counts. The rearrangement links TRBV15 to TRBJ2-1; 10 bases are a match to TRBD2. Germline trimming cut 5 bases from V and 7 bases from J; bases unmatched to any gene: 8. Germline loops: CDR1 LNHNV, CDR2 YYDKDF (reference sequence). CDR3 size: 15 residues. CDR3 in amino acids: CATSPASGRVNEQFF. The CDR3 coding sequence is TGTGCCACCAGCCCAGCTAGCGGGAGAGTTAATGAGCAGTTCTTC.

This clonotype was seen ten or more times. V gene TRBV7-9 combines with J gene TRBJ1-1; D might be TRBD1 (5 bases). This CDR3 comprises 15 residues. Germline lookup yields CDR1 SEHNR and CDR2 FQNEAQ (reference sequence). Trimming took off 5 bases at V and 3 bases at J, with 16 bases between the two ends. The chain's CDR3 is CASSLLGLGDTEAFF. The CDR3 coding sequence is TGTGCCAGCAGCCTGCTGGGGTTAGGGGACACTGAAGCTTTCTTT. The entire variable domain, with the rest obtained from reference TRBV7-9 and TRBJ1-1, is as follows: DTGVSQNPRHKITKRGQNVTFRCDPISEHNRLYWYRQTLGQGPEFLTYFQNEAQLEKSRLLSDRFSAERPKGSFSTLEIQRTEQGDSAMYLCASSLLGLGDTEAFFGQGTRLTVV.

This clonotype showed up many times. This chain links TRBV5-5 with TRBJ2-5, with D tentatively TRBD2 (5 bases). V was shortened by 4 bases and J by 2 bases, with 12 bases between the two germline ends. The CDR3 extends over 14 amino acids. CDR1 and CDR2 from the germline V gene are SGHKS and YYEKEE (reference sequence). As DNA, the CDR3 is TGTGCCAGCAGCCCGGTGGCGGGTCAAGAGACCCAGTACTTC. Translated: CASSPVAGQETQYF. The variable domain in full, with the rest retrieved from reference TRBV5-5 and TRBJ2-5, is DAGVTQSPTHLIKTRGQQVTLRCSPISGHKSVSWYQQVLGQGPQFIFQYYEKEERGRGNFPDRFSARQFPNYSSELNVNALLLGDSALYLCASSPVAGQETQYFGPGTRLLVL.

Many counts were recorded for this clonotype. The CDR3 protein is CASSQAGTNTGELFF. As DNA, the CDR3 is TGTGCCAGCAGCCAAGCTGGGACTAACACCGGGGAGCTGTTTTTT. The chain joins TRBV3-1 to TRBJ2-2; D perhaps matches TRBD2 (6 bases). Trimming left V 1 base short and J 2 bases short, with 8 bases between. The CDR3 is 15 amino acids. Germline CDR1 reads LGHDT; CDR2 reads YNNKEL (reference sequence).

There are many counts of this clonotype. The chain carries TRBV30 and TRBJ2-5, with a tentative D call TRBD2 (5 bases). This CDR3 spans 11 amino acids. Germline assignment: CDR1 GTSNPN and CDR2 SVGIG (reference sequence). Between the trimmed V and J ends, which lost 3 bases and 5 bases, there was a span of 7 bases. For the CDR3, the DNA is TGTGCCTGGAGCGGGGATGAGACCCAGTACTTC. Amino acid sequence: CAWSGDETQYF.

This clonotype showed up many times. This sequence joins TRBV24-1 and TRBJ2-5, with TRBD1 as a possible D gene (7 bases). The CDR3 is 13 residues long. CDR1 is KGHDR, CDR2 SFDVKD, per germline. With 4 bases removed from V and 5 bases from J, the gap between germline ends came to 10 bases. This chain's CDR3 is CATSEAGGETQYF. CDR3 in DNA: TGTGCCACCAGTGAGGCAGGGGGGGAGACCCAGTACTTC.

This clonotype has at least ten counts. V usage is TRBV7-3 and J usage is TRBJ2-1; D call uncertain. CDR3 size: 16 residues. The germline V gene has CDR1 SGHTA and CDR2 FQGTGA. Trimming stripped 3 bases from V and 6 bases from J, with 18 bases between. In nucleotides, the CDR3 is TGTGCCAGCAGCTTGTCAGGCAGGTCCTCCCTCAATGAGCAGTTCTTC. Translated: CASSLSGRSSLNEQFF.

This clonotype was recorded at least ten times. The chain recombines TRBV24-1 with TRBJ2-5, with D uncertain. This CDR3 is built from 13 residues. The V and J ends lost 3 bases and 4 bases respectively, with 8 bases between them. Looked up from germline, CDR1 is KGHDR and CDR2 is SFDVKD. CDR3 protein: CATSDGSRETQYF. The CDR3, as DNA: TGTGCCACCAGTGATGGCAGCCGAGAGACCCAGTACTTC.

The table lists this clonotype with many counts. The chain carries TRBV28 and TRBJ2-7, with 11 bases lining up with TRBD1. This CDR3 has 13 amino acids. Germline V gene data show CDR1 as MDHEN and CDR2 as SYDVKM. V lost 9 bases, J lost 2 bases, and 3 bases stayed unmatched. The CDR3, as DNA: TGTGCCAGTGGGACAGGGGGGACCTACGAGCAGTACTTC. Its protein is CASGTGGTYEQYF.

The chain links TRBV7-9 to TRBJ1-2; D may be TRBD1 (5 bases). The V and J ends lost 6 bases and 10 bases respectively, with 24 bases between them. CDR1 SEHNR and CDR2 FQNEAQ come from the germline V gene (reference sequence). This CDR3 region has 15 residues. CDR3 in DNA: TGTGCCAGCAGTCCGTTATCGTGGGGGGAGGAGATCTACACCTTC. This translates into CASSPLSWGEEIYTF.

This clonotype showed up just a few times. V usage is TRBV6-1 and J usage is TRBJ1-1; the D is unclear. CDR1 is MNHNS and CDR2 is SASEGT in the germline V gene. This CDR3 has 13 amino acids. Trimming cost V 5 bases and J 7 bases, with 14 bases left between them. CDR3 in DNA: TGTGCCAGCAGTCCGCGGGAGAGGTATGAAGCTTTCTTT. Its translation: CASSPRERYEAFF.

The sample holds many counts of this clonotype. The rearrangement joins TRBV11-2 to TRBJ2-5; the D gene could be TRBD1 or TRBD2 (5 bases each). The CDR3 spans 15 residues. The V gene's germline CDR1 is SGHAT and CDR2 FQNNGV. With 2 bases removed from V and 4 bases from J, the gap between germline ends came to 14 bases. The CDR3 loop is CASSLSGTVRETQYF. In DNA, the CDR3 is TGTGCCAGCAGCTTATCTGGGACCGTTAGAGAGACCCAGTACTTC.

At least ten counts were recorded for this clonotype. This sequence joins TRBV28 and TRBJ1-5; weak D call: TRBD1 (5 bases). Trimming left V 6 bases short and J 4 bases short, with 13 bases between. The CDR3 consists of 14 residues. Germline CDR1 and CDR2: MDHEN and SYDVKM. DNA of the CDR3: TGTGCCAGCAGGCGGGGCACAATAAATCAGCCCCAGCATTTT. It translates to CASRRGTINQPQHF.

This clonotype was picked up many times. V gene TRBV10-3 combines with J gene TRBJ2-3, with 10 bases fitting TRBD2. Germline assignment: CDR1 ENHRY and CDR2 SYGVKD. V shed 0 bases, J shed 3 bases, and the junction held 6 bases outside the gene matches. The CDR3 loop spans 17 amino acids. This CDR3 reads CAISESPASGSTDTQYF. In DNA form, the CDR3 reads TGTGCCATCAGTGAGTCGCCGGCTAGCGGGAGTACAGATACGCAGTATTTT.

This clonotype was counted between two and nine times. V usage is TRBV20-1 and J usage is TRBJ2-1, with D perhaps TRBD2 (7 bases). V was trimmed by 6 bases and J by 7 bases, leaving 25 bases between them. CDR3 size: 16 residues. Germline CDR1 is DFQATT and CDR2 is SNEGSKA (reference sequence). The CDR3 spells CSAPRGVGGSVNEQFF. The CDR3 DNA reads TGCAGTGCGCCCAGGGGTGTCGGCGGGAGTGTAAATGAGCAGTTCTTC.